Reported below is one T cell receptor beta chain. Clones were sequenced by immunoSEQ multiplex PCR, and TCRdb holds only the in-frame ones, with some missing. The table has some 80,000 clones, 88% seen once; the top ten hold roughly a fifth. This entry is derived from a study of blood T cell repertoires in COVID-19. From germline, CDR1 is GTSNPN and CDR2 SVGIG (reference sequence). Trimming removed 3 bases at V and 4 bases at J, with 17 bases between. This CDR3 has 15 amino acids. The sequence derives from a human donor in a cohort sampled during active COVID-19. Sequenced input: peripheral blood. This chain joins TRBV30 and TRBJ2-3, with D tentatively TRBD2 (5 bases). Here the CDR3 DNA reads TGTGCCTGGAGGTACCCCTTAGCGAGGGCAGATACGCAGTATTTT. Translated: CAWRYPLARADTQYF.